This entry describes one TCR beta chain. These data come from a study of blood T cell repertoires in COVID-19. Study details: Samples of COVID-19 (acute and convalescent) were obtained from the United States, Italy and Spain. The cDNA or gDNA used as material had been derived from T cells, B-cell-depleted T cells, or PBMCs.

Germline V CDR1 and CDR2: SGHTA, FQGNSA. The V end was cut by 2 bases, the J end by 7 bases, with 9 bases between. The CDR3 contains 14 residues. Authors' methods: Reference gene primers were amplified, and this amplification served to estimate nucleated cell counts. Only in-frame clones appear in the TCRdb table, and some are missing; sequencing was by immunoSEQ multiplex PCR. The V and J calls and clone size were taken over from that table, and D and trimming were inferred from the DNA. The sample lists fewer than 150,000 clones, about 91% occurring once. This rearrangement joins TRBV7-2 to TRBJ1-6; D gene ambiguous. Sequences were obtained from peripheral blood. This TCR was sampled from a human donor in a cohort sampled during active COVID-19. The CDR3 DNA reads TGTGCCAGCAGCTTACCGGGAAGGAATTCACCCCTCCACTTT. It yields the protein CASSLPGRNSPLHF.